The 19 T cell receptor beta chains listed next were all sequenced from one sample in a study of cytomegalovirus exposure and HLA in healthy donors. The PCR contained 60 Vbeta and 13 Jbeta primers. TCRdb's copy holds only in-frame clones and misses some; the assay was immunoSEQ multiplex PCR. The data contain 150,000 to 250,000 clones, approximately 79% of them singletons. The specimen was PBMCs. All receptors derive from a girl between 5 and 17 years old in good health and CMV-seropositive.

This chain uses TRBV9 with TRBJ2-3; D is unclear. V lost 0 bases and J 0 bases, leaving 8 bases between the germline ends. Looked up from germline, CDR1 is SGDLS and CDR2 is YYNGEE. The CDR3 consists of 15 residues. For the CDR3, the DNA is TGTGCCAGCAGCGTAGTTGGAGATAGCACAGATACGCAGTATTTT. As protein: CASSVVGDSTDTQYF.

This clone was seen a single time. The V and J genes are TRBV19 and TRBJ1-2; no definite D call. V was clipped by 3 bases and J by 5 bases, with 10 bases between them. CDR3 length equals 13 residues. Germline CDR1 is LNHDA and CDR2 is SQIVND (reference sequence). In nucleotides, the CDR3 is TGTGCCAGTAGTATGCCCGCAGTATATGGCTACACCTTC. Amino acids: CASSMPAVYGYTF. The full variable domain, its missing parts supplied by reference TRBV19 and TRBJ1-2, is DGGITQSPKYLFRKEGQNVTLSCEQNLNHDAMYWYRQDPGQGLRLIYYSQIVNDFQKGDIAEGYSVSREKKESFPLTVTSAQKNPTAFYLCASSMPAVYGYTFGSGTRLTVV.

The chain joins TRBV19 to TRBJ1-1, with TRBD1 matching 9 bases. With 5 bases clipped from V and 10 bases from J, the junction kept 11 bases outside the gene matches. CDR3 length: 14 residues. The germline V gene has CDR1 LNHDA and CDR2 SQIVND (reference sequence). CDR3 region: CASSEIPGQGSAFF. The CDR3 DNA reads TGTGCCAGTAGTGAGATCCCGGGACAGGGCTCAGCTTTCTTT.

A word on this clone: This specimen includes other DNA sequences encoding the same CDR3. V gene TRBV9 combines with J gene TRBJ2-3; 9 bases map to TRBD2. Germline values: CDR1 SGDLS, CDR2 YYNGEE. CDR3 length equals 16 residues. The V gene end was trimmed by 0 bases and the J gene end by 1 base; junction bases not matched to a gene: 3. This chain's CDR3 is CASSVGSSGGTDTQYF. CDR3 sequence (DNA): TGTGCCAGCAGCGTAGGGTCTAGCGGGGGCACAGATACGCAGTATTTT.

This clone has a handful of counts. The gene calls are TRBV4-3 and TRBJ1-3; D perhaps matches TRBD1 (5 bases). Germline V gene lookup returns CDR1 LGHNA and CDR2 YSLEER. Trimming left V 0 bases short and J 0 bases short, with 9 bases between. The CDR3 consists of 16 residues. CDR3 nucleotide sequence: TGCGCCAGCAGCCAAGATCAGGGCTCCTCTGGAAACACCATATATTTT. As protein: CASSQDQGSSGNTIYF.

The chain couples TRBV11-2 to TRBJ2-2, with 9 bases that match TRBD2. In germline, CDR1 is SGHAT, CDR2 FQNNGV. Losses at the gene ends were 5 bases for V and 6 bases for J; bases not matched to a gene: 4. CDR3 length: 14 residues. In DNA form, the CDR3 reads TGTGCCAGCAGCAACGGACTAGCGCCCGGGGAGCTGTTTTTT. Residues: CASSNGLAPGELFF.

V is TRBV6-5 and J is TRBJ1-1; tentative D call: TRBD1 (6 bases). The V gene lost 7 bases and the J gene lost 0 bases, with 12 bases spanning the gap. Germline CDR1 and CDR2: MNHEY and SVGAGI. CDR3 size: 14 residues. Here the CDR3 reads CASTPTGMNTEAFF. For the CDR3, the DNA is TGTGCCAGCACCCCGACAGGAATGAACACTGAAGCTTTCTTT.

The chain recombines TRBV4-3 with TRBJ2-1; 10 bases map to TRBD2. CDR1 and CDR2 (germline): LGHNA, YSLEER. The J segment lost 10 bases and the V segment lost 0 bases, leaving 9 bases of the junction unmatched. The CDR3 contains 16 residues. This CDR3 is CASSQEGAGGQNEQFF. The CDR3 DNA reads as TGCGCCAGCAGCCAAGAAGGAGCGGGGGGGCAAAACGAGCAGTTCTTC.

This clone was recorded once. V is TRBV7-2 and J is TRBJ2-5, with 12 bases matching TRBD2. Germline loops: CDR1 SGHTA, CDR2 FQGNSA. The CDR3 contains 18 residues. V was pared by 5 bases and J by 1 base, with 11 bases of the junction left unmatched. Here the CDR3 reads CASSPPSGGAWRQETQYF. In nucleotides, the CDR3 is TGTGCCAGCAGCCCCCCTAGCGGGGGGGCCTGGCGCCAAGAGACCCAGTACTTC.

This clone has only a few counts. The chain has TRBV30 and TRBJ1-6; perhaps TRBD1 as D (5 bases). V shed 5 bases and J shed 0 bases, with 14 bases lying between them. The CDR3 has 16 residues. Germline loops: CDR1 GTSNPN, CDR2 SVGIG (reference sequence). CDR3 in DNA: TGTGCCTGGGGGGACTCACTGAGCTCCTATAATTCACCCCTCCACTTT. Translating it yields CAWGDSLSSYNSPLHF. The full variable domain, completed using reference TRBV30 and TRBJ1-6, is SQTIHQWPATLVQPVGSPLSLECTVEGTSNPNLYWYRQAAGRGLQLLFYSVGIGQISSEVPQNLSASRPQDRQFILSSKKLLLSDSGFYLCAWGDSLSSYNSPLHFGNGTRLTVT.

This sequence joins TRBV27 and TRBJ1-5; D is unresolved. CDR1 is MNHEY, CDR2 SMNVEV, per germline (reference sequence). Trimming stripped 3 bases from V and 5 bases from J, with 8 bases between. The CDR3 totals 13 residues. CDR3 region: CASSLRGYQPQHF. The CDR3 DNA is TGTGCCAGCAGTTTGAGAGGCTATCAGCCCCAGCATTTT.

The chain combines TRBV6-5 with TRBJ2-7; 7 nucleotides align to TRBD1. Germline V CDR1 and CDR2: MNHEY, SVGAGI. The CDR3 extends over 14 amino acids. V lost 6 bases to trimming and J lost 3 bases; unmatched junction nucleotides: 8. DNA of the CDR3: TGTGCCAGCAGGACCAGACAGGGCGGCTACGAGCAGTACTTC. Amino acid sequence: CASRTRQGGYEQYF.

The V call is TRBV7-6, the J call TRBJ1-2; D is perhaps TRBD1 (5 bases). Trimming removed 2 bases from V and 4 bases from J, with 14 bases in between. The CDR3 covers 15 residues. Germline V gene data show CDR1 as SGHVS and CDR2 as FNYEAQ. CDR3 in amino acids: CASSLFTQGGYGYTF. The CDR3 DNA is TGTGCCAGCAGCTTATTTACGCAGGGTGGCTATGGCTACACCTTC.

The rearrangement uses TRBV30 and TRBJ2-7; no clear D gene. The CDR3 contains 12 residues. Germline V lookup: CDR1 GTSNPN, CDR2 SVGIG (reference sequence). V lost 1 base and J 12 bases, leaving 16 bases between the germline ends. The CDR3 sequence is CAWSASVTGLYF. The CDR3 bases are TGTGCCTGGAGTGCCAGTGTGACGGGTCTGTACTTC.

This clone was found a few times. The V call is TRBV10-1, the J call TRBJ2-2, with TRBD1 matching over 8 bases. The germline gives CDR1 WNHNN, CDR2 SYGVQD (reference sequence). The CDR3 runs 15 residues. V lost 5 bases to trimming and J lost 0 bases; unmatched junction nucleotides: 2. The chain's CDR3 is CASSPGQANTGELFF. CDR3 DNA sequence: TGCGCCAGCAGTCCGGGACAGGCGAACACCGGGGAGCTGTTTTTT.

The chain employs TRBV10-1 and TRBJ2-2; D is undetermined. Germline V gene data show CDR1 as WNHNN and CDR2 as SYGVQD (reference sequence). This CDR3 comprises 16 residues. The germline V and J ends were trimmed by 7 bases and 1 base, with 16 bases remaining between them. For the CDR3, the DNA is TGCGCCAGCAAGCCCACCTCTGATCAGAACACCGGGGAGCTGTTTTTT. Its protein product is CASKPTSDQNTGELFF.

V and J are TRBV6-5 and TRBJ2-3, with no clear D. Between the trimmed V and J ends, which lost 5 bases and 8 bases, there was a span of 17 bases. The CDR3 loop spans 14 amino acids. Germline CDR1 reads MNHEY; CDR2 reads SVGAGI. In DNA form, the CDR3 reads TGTGCCAGCAGTACCTCCGACTCCCCCGGTACGCAGTATTTT. It translates to CASSTSDSPGTQYF.

The V call is TRBV4-1, the J call TRBJ1-2; D is perhaps TRBD1 (5 bases). V was clipped by 2 bases and J by 6 bases, with 16 bases between them. This CDR3 has 15 residues. Germline-derived CDR1 and CDR2 are MGHRA and YSYEKL. CDR3 coding DNA: TGCGCCAGCAGCCAATATGATTACGGGGGGGATGGCTACACCTTC. Translation: CASSQYDYGGDGYTF.

Here the CDR3 reads CASSELGQADGELFF. The CDR3 coding sequence is TGCGCCAGCAGTGAGTTGGGACAGGCTGACGGGGAGCTGTTTTTT. V usage is TRBV10-1 and J usage is TRBJ2-2; TRBD1 aligns across 8 bases. Germline CDR1 is WNHNN and CDR2 is SYGVQD (reference sequence). The length of the CDR3 is 15 residues. V lost 1 base to trimming and J lost 7 bases; unmatched junction nucleotides: 5.